Sequencing of this T cell receptor (beta chain) was carried out in a study of blood T cell repertoires in COVID-19 (dated by TCRdb to about 2020). About the study as a whole: Samples covering the acute and convalescent phases of COVID-19 were provided by collaborators in the United States, Italy and Spain. The material from the prospective study consisted of cDNA or gDNA derived from T cells, B-cell-depleted T cells, or PBMCs. Subjects who had been exposed to COVID-19, were actively infected with it, or had recovered from it provided the deeply sampled blood TCRbeta repertoires that made up the dataset. A freely available public database, intended as a resource for researchers studying the immune response to SARS-CoV-2, is where the repertoires were released. The samples were drawn from the first 160 participants of the ongoing ImmuneRACE study and from roughly 1,300 subjects provided by 6 global collaborators. Sample metadata almost always included a de-identified subject ID, COVID-19 status, age in years and sex. Where available, HLA class I and class II types were obtained from metadata supplied by the sample provider rather than from assay-based typing.

Each collaborating institution followed its own protocols to collect whole blood in K2EDTA tubes. For TCRbeta analysis, collaborators shipped samples in one of three forms: frozen whole blood, isolated PBMCs, or DNA extracted from either of those sample types. TCRbeta CDR3 regions were amplified from genomic DNA by means of the immunoSEQ Assay, a bias-controlled multiplex PCR. The authors processed their data as follows. The number of nucleated cells in each sample was estimated from the amplification of reference gene primers within the assay. Sequence reads were collapsed and filtered to measure the absolute abundance of every unique TCRbeta CDR3 rearrangement. For each sample, productive Simpson clonality was calculated by taking the square root of Simpson's diversity index across productive rearrangements. The table comes from immuneACCESS by way of TCRdb, which keeps in-frame sequences with V and J called. Part of the clones is missing from these tables; in studies checked, under half for an unresolved V gene and the rest for unknown reasons. D and trimming were read from the DNA, whereas the V and J calls and clone size are those reported in that table. This sample lists hundreds of thousands of clones; 85% were detected once. The ten largest clones take up roughly 5.3% of the sample.

With respect to this clone: The specificity of this receptor is unknown. Base quality data are lacking; no much larger clone is found one base away.

CDR1 and CDR2, per the germline V gene, are SGHVS and FQNEAQ. The CDR3, cysteine through phenylalanine, is 15 amino acids long. Of all the DNA, just the CDR3 is kept, 45 bases in frame from base 1. V is trimmed back by 5 bases and J by 4 bases, and the junction contains 8 bases that no gene match accounts for. General conclusions and limits of the study: How much clinical and demographic metadata was included differed by source and by participant, and the metadata was provided uncurated.

This receptor was identified in a man between 50 and 59 years old with active or convalescent COVID-19. The sequence links TRBV7-8 to TRBJ1-2; 9 central bases correspond to TRBD1. Specimen: peripheral blood. The CDR3 sequence is CASSPVGTGTYGYTF. The nucleotide sequence reads as follows: TGTGCCAGCAGCCCAGTAGGGACAGGGACCTATGGCTACACCTTC.